This T cell receptor beta chain originates from a study of cytomegalovirus exposure and HLA in healthy donors. This clone was seen only a few times. The study ran its PCR with 60 Vbeta and 13 Jbeta primers. Sequenced by immunoSEQ multiplex PCR; TCRdb stores in-frame clones only, minus some. The sample includes more than 150,000 clones, around 73% of them seen just once. CDR3 length: 15 amino acids. Trimming took 7 bases from V and 6 from J, leaving 19 bases between them. The germline V gene has CDR1 SGHAT and CDR2 FQNNGV. The V gene is TRBV11-2, the J gene TRBJ2-1, with D possibly matching TRBD1 (7 bases). Sequenced: PBMCs. This clonotype was obtained from a male donor in good health and CMV-seronegative. In nucleotides, the CDR3 is TGTGCCAGCACCCAACCAGGGGGACTTGGCAATGAGCAGTTCTTC. Its protein is CASTQPGGLGNEQFF.